One T cell receptor beta chain is described in this entry. Its antigen is unidentified. CDR1 and CDR2 (germline): DFQATT, SNEGSKA (reference sequence). The CDR3 loop spans 16 amino acids. V was trimmed by 0 bases and J by 0 bases, leaving 14 bases between them. This entry comes from a study of T cell repertoires in cytomegalovirus infection. Overall study context: The authors relied on CMV epitopes, both recently identified HLA-C-restricted and well-studied HLA-B-restricted. Whole-study findings and limits: There were HLA-C-restricted CMV-specific TCR beta clonotypes dominating the ex vivo response. Adding up the frequency of public TCR beta families identified people who carried CMV plus the relevant HLA.

TCRdb ran MiXCR on the reads and lists one entry per CDR3 protein. The table includes about 830,000 distinct CDR3 sequences, over 25% detected once. Sequencing used cultured CD8+ T cells from PBMCs, obtained from culture after CMV antigen stimulation. This chain connects TRBV20-1 to TRBJ1-2, with a weak D call TRBD1 (6 bases). The sequence was collected from a human donor in good health (CMV status not recorded). Some clones in this sample may be carry-over from other donors' samples. CDR3 protein: CSARDATGTPNYGYTF. The DNA for the CDR3 is TGCAGTGCTAGAGATGCAACCGGGACACCTAACTATGGCTACACCTTC.